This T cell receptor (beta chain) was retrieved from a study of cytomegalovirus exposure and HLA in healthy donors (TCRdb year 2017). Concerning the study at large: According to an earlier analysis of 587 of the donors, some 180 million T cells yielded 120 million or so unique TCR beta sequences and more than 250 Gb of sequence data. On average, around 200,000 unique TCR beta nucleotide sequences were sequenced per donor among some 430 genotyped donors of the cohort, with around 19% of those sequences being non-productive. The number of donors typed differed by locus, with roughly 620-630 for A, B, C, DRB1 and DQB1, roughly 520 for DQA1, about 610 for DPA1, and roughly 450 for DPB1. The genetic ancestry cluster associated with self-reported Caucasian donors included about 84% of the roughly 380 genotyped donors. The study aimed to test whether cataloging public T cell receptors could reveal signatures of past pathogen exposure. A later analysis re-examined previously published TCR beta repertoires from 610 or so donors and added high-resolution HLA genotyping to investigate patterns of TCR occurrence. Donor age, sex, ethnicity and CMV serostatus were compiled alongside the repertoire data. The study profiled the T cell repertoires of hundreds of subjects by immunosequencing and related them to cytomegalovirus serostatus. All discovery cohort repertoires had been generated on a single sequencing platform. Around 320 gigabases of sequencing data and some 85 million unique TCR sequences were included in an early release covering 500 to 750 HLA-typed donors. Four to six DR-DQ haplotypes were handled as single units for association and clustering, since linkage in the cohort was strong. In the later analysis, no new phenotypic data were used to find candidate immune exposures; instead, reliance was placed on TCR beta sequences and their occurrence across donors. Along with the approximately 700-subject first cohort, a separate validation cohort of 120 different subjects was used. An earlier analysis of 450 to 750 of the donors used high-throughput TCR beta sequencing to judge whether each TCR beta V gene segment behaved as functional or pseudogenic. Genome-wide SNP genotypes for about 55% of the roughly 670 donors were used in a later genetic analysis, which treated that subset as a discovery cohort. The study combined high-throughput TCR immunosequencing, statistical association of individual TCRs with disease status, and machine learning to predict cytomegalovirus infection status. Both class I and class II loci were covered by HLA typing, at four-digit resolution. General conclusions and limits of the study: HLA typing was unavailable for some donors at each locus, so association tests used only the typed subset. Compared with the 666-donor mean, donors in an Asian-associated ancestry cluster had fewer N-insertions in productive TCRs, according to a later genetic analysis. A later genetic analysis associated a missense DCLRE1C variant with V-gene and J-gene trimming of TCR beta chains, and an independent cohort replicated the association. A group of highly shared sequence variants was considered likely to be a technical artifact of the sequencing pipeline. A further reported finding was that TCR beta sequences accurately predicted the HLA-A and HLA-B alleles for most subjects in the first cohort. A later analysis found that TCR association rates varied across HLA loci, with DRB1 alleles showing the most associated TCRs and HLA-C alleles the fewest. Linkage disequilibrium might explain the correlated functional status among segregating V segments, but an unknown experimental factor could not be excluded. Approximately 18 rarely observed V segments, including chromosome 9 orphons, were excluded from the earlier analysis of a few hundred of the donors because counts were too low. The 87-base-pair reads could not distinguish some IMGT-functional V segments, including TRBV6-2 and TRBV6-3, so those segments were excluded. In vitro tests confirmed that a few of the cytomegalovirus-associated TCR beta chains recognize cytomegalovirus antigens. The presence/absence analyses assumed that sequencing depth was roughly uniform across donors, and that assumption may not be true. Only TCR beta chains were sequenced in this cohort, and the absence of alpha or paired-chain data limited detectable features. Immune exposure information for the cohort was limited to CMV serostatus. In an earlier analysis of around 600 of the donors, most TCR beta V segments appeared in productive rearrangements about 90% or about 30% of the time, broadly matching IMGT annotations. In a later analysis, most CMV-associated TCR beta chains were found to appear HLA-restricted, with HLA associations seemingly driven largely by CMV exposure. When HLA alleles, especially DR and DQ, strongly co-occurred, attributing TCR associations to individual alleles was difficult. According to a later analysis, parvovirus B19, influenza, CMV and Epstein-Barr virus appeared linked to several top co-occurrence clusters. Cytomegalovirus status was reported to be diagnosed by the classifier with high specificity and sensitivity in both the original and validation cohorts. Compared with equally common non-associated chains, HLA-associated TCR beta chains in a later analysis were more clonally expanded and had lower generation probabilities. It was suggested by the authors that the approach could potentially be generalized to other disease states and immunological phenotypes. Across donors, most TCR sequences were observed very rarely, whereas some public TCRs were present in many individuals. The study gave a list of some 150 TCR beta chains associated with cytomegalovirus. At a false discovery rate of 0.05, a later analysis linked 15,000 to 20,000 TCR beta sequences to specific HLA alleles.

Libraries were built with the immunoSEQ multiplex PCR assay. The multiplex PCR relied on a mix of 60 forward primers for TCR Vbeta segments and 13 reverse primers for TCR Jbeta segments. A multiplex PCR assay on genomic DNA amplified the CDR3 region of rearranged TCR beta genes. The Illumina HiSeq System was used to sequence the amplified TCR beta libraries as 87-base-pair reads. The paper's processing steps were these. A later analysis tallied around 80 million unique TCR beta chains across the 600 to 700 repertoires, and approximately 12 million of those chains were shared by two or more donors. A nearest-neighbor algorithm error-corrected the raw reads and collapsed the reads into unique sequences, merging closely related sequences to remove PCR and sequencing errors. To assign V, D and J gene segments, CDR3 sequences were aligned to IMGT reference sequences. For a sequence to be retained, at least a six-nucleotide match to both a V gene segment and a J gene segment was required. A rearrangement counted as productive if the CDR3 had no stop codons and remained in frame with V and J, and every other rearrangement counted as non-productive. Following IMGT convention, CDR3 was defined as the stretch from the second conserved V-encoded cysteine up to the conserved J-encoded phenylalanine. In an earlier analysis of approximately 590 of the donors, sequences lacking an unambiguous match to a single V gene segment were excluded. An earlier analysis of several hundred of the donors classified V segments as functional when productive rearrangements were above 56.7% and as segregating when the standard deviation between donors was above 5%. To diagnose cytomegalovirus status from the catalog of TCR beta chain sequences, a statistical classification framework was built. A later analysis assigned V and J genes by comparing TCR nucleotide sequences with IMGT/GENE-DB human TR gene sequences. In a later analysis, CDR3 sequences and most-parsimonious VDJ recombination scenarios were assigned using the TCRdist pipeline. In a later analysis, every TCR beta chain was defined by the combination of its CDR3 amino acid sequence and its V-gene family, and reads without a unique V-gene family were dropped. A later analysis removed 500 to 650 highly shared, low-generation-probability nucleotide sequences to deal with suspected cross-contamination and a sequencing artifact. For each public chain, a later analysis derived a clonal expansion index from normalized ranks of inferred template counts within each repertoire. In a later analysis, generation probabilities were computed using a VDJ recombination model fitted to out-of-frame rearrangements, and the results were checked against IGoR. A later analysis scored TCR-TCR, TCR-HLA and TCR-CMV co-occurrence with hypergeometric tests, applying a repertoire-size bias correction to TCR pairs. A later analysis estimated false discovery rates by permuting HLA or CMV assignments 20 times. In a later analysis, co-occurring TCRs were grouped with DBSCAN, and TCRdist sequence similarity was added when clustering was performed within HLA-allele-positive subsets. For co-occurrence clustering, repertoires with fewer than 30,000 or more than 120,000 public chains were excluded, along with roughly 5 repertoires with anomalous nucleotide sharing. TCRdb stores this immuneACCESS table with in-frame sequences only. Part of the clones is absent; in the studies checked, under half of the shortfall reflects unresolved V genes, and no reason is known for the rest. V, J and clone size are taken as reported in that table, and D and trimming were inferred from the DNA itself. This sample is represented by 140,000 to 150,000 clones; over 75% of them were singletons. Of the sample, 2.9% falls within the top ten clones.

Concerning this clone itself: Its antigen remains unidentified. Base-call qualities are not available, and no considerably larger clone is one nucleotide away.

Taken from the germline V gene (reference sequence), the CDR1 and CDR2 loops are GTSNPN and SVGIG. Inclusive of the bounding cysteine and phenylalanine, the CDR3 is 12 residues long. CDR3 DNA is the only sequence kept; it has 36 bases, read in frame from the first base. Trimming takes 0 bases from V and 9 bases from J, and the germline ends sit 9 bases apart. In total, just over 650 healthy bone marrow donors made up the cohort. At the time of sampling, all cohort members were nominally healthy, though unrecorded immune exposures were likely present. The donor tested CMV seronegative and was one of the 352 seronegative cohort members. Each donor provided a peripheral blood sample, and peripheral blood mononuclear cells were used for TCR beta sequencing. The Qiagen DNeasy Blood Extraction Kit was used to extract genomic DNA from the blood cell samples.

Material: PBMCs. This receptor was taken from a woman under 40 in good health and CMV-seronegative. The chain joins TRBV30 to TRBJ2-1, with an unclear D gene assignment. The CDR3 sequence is CAWSVSSGEQFF. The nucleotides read TGTGCCTGGAGTGTAAGTTCGGGTGAGCAGTTCTTC.